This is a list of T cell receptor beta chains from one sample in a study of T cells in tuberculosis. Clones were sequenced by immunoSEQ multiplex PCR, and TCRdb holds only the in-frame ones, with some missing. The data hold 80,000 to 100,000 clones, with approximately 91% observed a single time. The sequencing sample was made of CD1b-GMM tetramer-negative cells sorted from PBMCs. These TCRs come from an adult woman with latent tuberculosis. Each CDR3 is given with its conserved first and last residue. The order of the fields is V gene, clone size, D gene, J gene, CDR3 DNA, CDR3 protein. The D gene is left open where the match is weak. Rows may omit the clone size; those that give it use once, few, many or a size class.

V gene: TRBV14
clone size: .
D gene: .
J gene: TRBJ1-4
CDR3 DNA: TGTGCCGGAGTTGGTCACGGGGGGATCGAAAAACTGTTTTTT
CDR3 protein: CAGVGHGGIEKLFF

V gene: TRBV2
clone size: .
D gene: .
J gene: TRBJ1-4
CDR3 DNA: TGTGCCAGCAGTGAAAATTTGTTGGGGGCCCCCGTGGATGGAGGTGAAAAACTGTTTTTT
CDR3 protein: CASSENLLGAPVDGGEKLFF

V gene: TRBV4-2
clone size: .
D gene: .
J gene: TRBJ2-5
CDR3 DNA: TGTGCCAGCAGCCAAGTCGCCGCGGGGAGACAGATCCAGTACTTC
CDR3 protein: CASSQVAAGRQIQYF

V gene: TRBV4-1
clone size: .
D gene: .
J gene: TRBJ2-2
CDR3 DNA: TGCGCCAGCAGCCAAGATCGGGGGACCGGGGAGCTGTTTTTT
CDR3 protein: CASSQDRGTGELFF

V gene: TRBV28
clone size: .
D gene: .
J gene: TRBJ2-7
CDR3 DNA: TGTGCCAGCAGTTCGGCAGGACAGAGTCTCTACGAGCTGTACTTC
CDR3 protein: CASSSAGQSLYELYF

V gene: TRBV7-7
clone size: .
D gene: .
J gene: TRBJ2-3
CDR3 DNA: TGTGCTAGCAGCTTAGCCACAGGGAGCACAGATACGCAGTATTTT
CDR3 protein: CASSLATGSTDTQYF

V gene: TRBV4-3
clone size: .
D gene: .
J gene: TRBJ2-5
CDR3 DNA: TGCGCCAGCAGCCAAGAGTACCAAGACGGAGGTCCCCAAGAGACCCAGTACTTC
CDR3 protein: CASSQEYQDGGPQETQYF

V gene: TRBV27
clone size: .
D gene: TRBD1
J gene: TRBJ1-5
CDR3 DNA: TGTGCCAGCAGTACGACCGGGACAGGCAATCAGCCCCAGCATTTT
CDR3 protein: CASSTTGTGNQPQHF

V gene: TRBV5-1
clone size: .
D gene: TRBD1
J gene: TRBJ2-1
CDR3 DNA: TGCGCCAGCAGCTACGGACAGGGGTATTACAATGAGCAGTTCTTC
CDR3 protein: CASSYGQGYYNEQFF

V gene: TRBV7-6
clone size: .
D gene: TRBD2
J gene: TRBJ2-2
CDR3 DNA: TGTGCCAGCAGCTTGGCGACTAGCGGGGGACGGTTTGACACCGGGGAGCTGTTTTTT
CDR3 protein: CASSLATSGGRFDTGELFF

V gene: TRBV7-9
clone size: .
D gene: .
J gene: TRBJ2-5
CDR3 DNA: TGTGCCAGCAGCCCTATGCCCCAAGAGACCCAGTACTTC
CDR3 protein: CASSPMPQETQYF

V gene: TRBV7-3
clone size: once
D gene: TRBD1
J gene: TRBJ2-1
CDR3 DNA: TGTGCCAGCAGGTCACAGGGGAGTGAGCAGTTCTTC
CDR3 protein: CASRSQGSEQFF

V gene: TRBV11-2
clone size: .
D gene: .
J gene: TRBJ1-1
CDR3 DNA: TGTGCCAGCAGCCTAAACCGAGTCACTGAAGCTTTCTTT
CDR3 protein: CASSLNRVTEAFF

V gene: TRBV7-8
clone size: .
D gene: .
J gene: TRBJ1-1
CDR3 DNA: TGTGCCAGCAGCTTAGGGGTTCTTGGGGGGGCGGTTGAAGCTTTCTTT
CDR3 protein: CASSLGVLGGAVEAFF

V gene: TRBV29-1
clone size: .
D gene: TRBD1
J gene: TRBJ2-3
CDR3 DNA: TGCAGCGTTGAATCCGAGACAGGGAGCACAGATACGCAGTATTTT
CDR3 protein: CSVESETGSTDTQYF

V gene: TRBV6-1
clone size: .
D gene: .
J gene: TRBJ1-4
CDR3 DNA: TGTGCCAGCAGTAGGGGACGGGAGGAAAAACTGTTTTTT
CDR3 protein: CASSRGREEKLFF

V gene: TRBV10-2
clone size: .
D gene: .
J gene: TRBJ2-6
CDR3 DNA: TGCGCCAGCAGTGATTCGGGGTCTGGGGCCAACGTCCTGACTTTC
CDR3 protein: CASSDSGSGANVLTF

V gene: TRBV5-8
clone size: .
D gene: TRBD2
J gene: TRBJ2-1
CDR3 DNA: TGTGCCAGCAGTCGCGGACTAGGAAGCTCCTACAATGAGCAGTTCTTC
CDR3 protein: CASSRGLGSSYNEQFF

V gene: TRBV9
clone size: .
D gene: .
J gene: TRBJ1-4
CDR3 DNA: TGTGCCAGCAGCGTAGTAGGGACACCTAATGAAAAACTGTTTTTT
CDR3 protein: CASSVVGTPNEKLFF

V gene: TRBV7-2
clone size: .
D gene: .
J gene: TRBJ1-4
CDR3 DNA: TGTGCCAGCAGCCTCGCGTCATCATCAAAACTGTTTTTT
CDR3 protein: CASSLASSSKLFF

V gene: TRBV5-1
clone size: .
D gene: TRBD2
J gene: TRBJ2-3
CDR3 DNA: TGCGCCAGCAGCTTGAGCCCTAGCGGGGCCACAGATACGCAGTATTTT
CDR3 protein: CASSLSPSGATDTQYF

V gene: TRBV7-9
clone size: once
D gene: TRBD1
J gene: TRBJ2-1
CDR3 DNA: TGTGCCAGCAGCCCACCCCCCCGGGACAGAGCCTACAATGAGCAGTTCTTC
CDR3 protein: CASSPPPRDRAYNEQFF

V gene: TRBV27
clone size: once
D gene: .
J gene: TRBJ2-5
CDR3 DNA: TGTGCCAGCAGTCCCCTGGGCCTGCAGACCCAGTACTTC
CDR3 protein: CASSPLGLQTQYF

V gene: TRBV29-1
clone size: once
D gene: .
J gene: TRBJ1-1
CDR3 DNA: TGCAGCGTTGAAGGTGGCAGGGGTGAAGCTTTCTTT
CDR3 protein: CSVEGGRGEAFF

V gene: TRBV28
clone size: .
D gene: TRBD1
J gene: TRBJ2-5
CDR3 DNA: TGTGCCAGCAGTTCCTCTGGACAGGGCCAAGAGACCCAGTACTTC
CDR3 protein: CASSSSGQGQETQYF

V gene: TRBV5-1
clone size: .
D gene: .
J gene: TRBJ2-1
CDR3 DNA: TGCGCCAGCAGCACAGCCGGGAGCTCCTACAATGAGCAGTTCTTC
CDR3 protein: CASSTAGSSYNEQFF

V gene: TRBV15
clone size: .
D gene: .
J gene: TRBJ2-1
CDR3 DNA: TGTGCCACCAGCAGAGATTGGGGAGGCTCCTACAATGAGCAGTTCTTC
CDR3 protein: CATSRDWGGSYNEQFF

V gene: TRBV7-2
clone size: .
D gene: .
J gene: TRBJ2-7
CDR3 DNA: TGTGCCAGCAGCTTAGGCGGCAGCCGCTACGAGCAGTACTTC
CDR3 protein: CASSLGGSRYEQYF

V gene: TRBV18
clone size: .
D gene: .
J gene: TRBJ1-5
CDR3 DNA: TGTGCCAGCTCACGGCAGGGTAATCAGCCCCAGCATTTT
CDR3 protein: CASSRQGNQPQHF

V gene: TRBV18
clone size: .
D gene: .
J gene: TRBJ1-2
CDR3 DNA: TGTGCCAGCTCCCGCTGGACAGAAGGCTACACCTTC
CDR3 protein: CASSRWTEGYTF

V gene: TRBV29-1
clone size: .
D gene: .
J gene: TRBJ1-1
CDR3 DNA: TGCAGCGCCGAAACGGGACTACAAGCTTTCTTT
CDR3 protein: CSAETGLQAFF

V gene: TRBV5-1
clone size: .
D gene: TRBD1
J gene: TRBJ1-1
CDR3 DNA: TGCGCCAGCAGCTACCAAACAGGGGGCTTGAACACTGAAGCTTTCTTT
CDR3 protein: CASSYQTGGLNTEAFF

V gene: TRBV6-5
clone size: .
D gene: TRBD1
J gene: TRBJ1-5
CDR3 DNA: TGTGCCAGCAGCCCCGACAGGGGCGCGATGCAGCCCCAGCATTTT
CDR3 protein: CASSPDRGAMQPQHF

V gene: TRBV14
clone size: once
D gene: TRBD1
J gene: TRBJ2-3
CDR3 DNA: TGTGCCAGCAGCGTCACGACAGGGTGGACAGATACGCAGTATTTT
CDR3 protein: CASSVTTGWTDTQYF

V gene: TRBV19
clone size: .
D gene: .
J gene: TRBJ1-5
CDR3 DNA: TGTGCCAGTACCAAAGGTAGGGGGTACAATCAGCCCCAGCATTTT
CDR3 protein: CASTKGRGYNQPQHF

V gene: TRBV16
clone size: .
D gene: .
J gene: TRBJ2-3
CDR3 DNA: TGTGCCAGCAGCCAAGTGGACAGATTCACAGATACGCAGTATTTT
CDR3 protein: CASSQVDRFTDTQYF

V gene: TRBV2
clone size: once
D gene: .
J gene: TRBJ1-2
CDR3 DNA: TGTGCCAGCAGCGCCTCAGAGGGCTCACTTTGGTATGGCTACACCTTC
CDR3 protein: CASSASEGSLWYGYTF